This TCR beta chain was retrieved from a study of blood T cells in healthy people across ages. This CDR3 has 13 amino acids. From germline, CDR1 is SNHLY and CDR2 FYNNEI. V lost 6 bases to trimming and J lost 8 bases; unmatched junction nucleotides: 6. Sample-barcoded 5' priming and a J-beta primer mix drove a second PCR of about 6 to 12 cycles. Via MiXCR, TCRdb re-called the 5' RACE reads, giving one row per CDR3 protein. The data contain about 580,000 distinct CDR3 sequences, around half of them singletons. The chain couples TRBV2 to TRBJ1-4; TRBD1 agrees at 7 bases. Sequencing input: blood. The clonotype comes from an elderly man in good health. CDR3 coding DNA: TGTGCCAGCAGCGGGACAGCTTCCGAAAAACTGTTTTTT. Translation: CASSGTASEKLFF.